The entry below describes one T cell receptor (beta chain). What this receptor recognizes is not known. No qualities accompany the bases; no much larger clone lies one base away. Library construction relied on PCR. These reads were obtained on an Illumina HiSeq 2500. TCR libraries were prepared with molecular barcoding, using unique molecular identifiers to normalize TCRbeta repertoire quantification. TCRdb reprocessing: public reads trimmed at Q25 with fastp, clones called with MiXCR, in-frame beta chains kept. Identical CDR3 protein sequences are pooled into one entry, listed with their most common genes and DNA. Counted in this sample were 700,000 to 950,000 distinct CDR3 sequences; roughly 15% of them appeared once. The ten largest clones take up 5% of the sample. This specimen comes from a study of T-cell reconstitution after alpha-beta-depleted transplantation in children (dated by TCRdb to about 2016). Study-wide context: Using TCR repertoire profiling, the study followed T-cell immune reconstitution in a quantitative way in children after TCRalphabeta/CD19-depleted allogeneic hematopoietic cell transplantation. Overall study results and their limits: The frequencies of hyperexpanded clones fell over the following months, and after one year, T-cell counts and TCRbeta diversity were mostly attributed to newly produced T cells. In some patients, high TCRbeta diversity at day 60 was attributed to recipient T cells and intrathymic progenitors that had survived conditioning. The apparently early alphabetaT-cell count recovery about two months after transplant was reportedly dependent on only several hundred rapidly expanded clones derived from non-depleted graft cells.

The sample's treatment or condition label, in plain terms: allogeneic hematopoietic cell transplantation with graft depleted of TCRalphabeta T cells and CD19 B cells. Transplant recipients were children who received TCRalphabeta/CD19-depleted allogeneic hematopoietic cell grafts. The origin of this receptor is a male patient aged 5 to 17 who had a stem cell transplant for acute lymphoblastic leukemia, so the T cells may come from the graft donor. Specimen: PBMCs, mostly from graft donor cells, collected 360 days after TCRalphabeta/CD19-depleted stem cell transplant.

The CDR3 amino acid sequence is: CASSPRVAWEQFF. The nucleotide sequence reads TGTGCCAGCAGTCCCCGGGTAGCATGGGAGCAGTTCTTC. The chain joins TRBV12-3 or TRBV12-4 to TRBJ2-1; a confident D gene designation cannot be given. CDR3 length: 13 amino acids, cysteine to phenylalanine. The CDR3 DNA has 39 bases and is translated from base 1. Trimming at the junction amounts to 5 bases on V and 10 bases on J, and the germline ends lie 15 bases apart.